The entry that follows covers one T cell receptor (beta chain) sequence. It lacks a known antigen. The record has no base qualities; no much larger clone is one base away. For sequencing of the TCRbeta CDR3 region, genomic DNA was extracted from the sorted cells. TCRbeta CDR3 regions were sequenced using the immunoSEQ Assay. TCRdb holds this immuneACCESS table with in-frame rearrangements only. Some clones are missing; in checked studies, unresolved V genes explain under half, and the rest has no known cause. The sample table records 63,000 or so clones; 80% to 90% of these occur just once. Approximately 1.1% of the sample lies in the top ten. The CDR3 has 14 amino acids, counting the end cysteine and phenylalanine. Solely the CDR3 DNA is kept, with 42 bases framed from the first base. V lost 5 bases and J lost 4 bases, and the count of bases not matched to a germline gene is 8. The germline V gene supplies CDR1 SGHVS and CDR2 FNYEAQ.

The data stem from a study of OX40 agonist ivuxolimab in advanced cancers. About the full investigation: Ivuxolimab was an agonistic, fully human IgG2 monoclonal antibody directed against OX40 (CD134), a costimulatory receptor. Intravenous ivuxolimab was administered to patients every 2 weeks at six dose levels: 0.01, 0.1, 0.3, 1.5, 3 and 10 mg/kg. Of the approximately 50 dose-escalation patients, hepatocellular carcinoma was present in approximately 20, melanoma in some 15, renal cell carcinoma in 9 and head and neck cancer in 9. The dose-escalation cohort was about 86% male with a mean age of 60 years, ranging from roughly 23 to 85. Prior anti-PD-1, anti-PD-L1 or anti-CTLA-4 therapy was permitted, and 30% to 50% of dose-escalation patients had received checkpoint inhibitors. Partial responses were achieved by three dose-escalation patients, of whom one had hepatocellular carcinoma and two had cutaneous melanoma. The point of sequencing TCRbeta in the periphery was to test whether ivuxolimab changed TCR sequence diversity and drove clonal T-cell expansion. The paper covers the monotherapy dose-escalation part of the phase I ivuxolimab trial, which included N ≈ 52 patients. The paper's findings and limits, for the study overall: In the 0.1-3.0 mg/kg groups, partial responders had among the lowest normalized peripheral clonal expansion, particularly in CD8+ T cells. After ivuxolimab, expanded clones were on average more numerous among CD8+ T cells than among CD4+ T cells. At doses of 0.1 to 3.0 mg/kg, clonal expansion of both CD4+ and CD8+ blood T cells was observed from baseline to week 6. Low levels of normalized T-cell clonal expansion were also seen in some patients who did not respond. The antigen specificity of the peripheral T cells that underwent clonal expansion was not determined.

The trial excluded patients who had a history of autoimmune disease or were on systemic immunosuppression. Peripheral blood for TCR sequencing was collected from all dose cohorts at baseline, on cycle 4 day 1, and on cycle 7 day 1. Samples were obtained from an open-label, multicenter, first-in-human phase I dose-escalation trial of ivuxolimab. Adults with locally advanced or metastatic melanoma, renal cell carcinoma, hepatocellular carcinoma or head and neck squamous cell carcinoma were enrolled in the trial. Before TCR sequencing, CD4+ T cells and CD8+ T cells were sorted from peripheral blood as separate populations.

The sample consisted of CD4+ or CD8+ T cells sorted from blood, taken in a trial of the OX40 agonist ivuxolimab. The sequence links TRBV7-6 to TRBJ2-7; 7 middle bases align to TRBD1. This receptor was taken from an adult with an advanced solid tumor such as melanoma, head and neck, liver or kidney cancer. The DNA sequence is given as TGTGCCAGCAGCCCTGACAGGGATCGGTACGAGCAGTACTTC. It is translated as CASSPDRDRYEQYF.